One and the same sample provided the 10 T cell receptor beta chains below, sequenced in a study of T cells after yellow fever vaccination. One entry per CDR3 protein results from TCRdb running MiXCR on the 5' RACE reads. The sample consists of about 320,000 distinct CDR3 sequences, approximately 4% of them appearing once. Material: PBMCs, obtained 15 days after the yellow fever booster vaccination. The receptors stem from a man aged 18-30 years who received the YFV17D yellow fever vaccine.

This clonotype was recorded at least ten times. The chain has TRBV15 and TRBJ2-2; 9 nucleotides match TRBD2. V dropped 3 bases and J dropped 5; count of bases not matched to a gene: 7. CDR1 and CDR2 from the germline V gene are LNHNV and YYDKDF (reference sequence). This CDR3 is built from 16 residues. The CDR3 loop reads CATSSRPGLATGELFF. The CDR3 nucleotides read TGTGCCACCAGCAGTCGCCCGGGACTAGCAACCGGGGAGCTGTTTTTT.

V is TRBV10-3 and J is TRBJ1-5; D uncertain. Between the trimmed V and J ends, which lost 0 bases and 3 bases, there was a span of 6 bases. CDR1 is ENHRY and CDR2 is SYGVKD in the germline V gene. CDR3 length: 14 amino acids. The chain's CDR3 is CAISESAANQPQHF. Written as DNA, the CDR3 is TGTGCCATCAGTGAGTCCGCAGCCAATCAGCCCCAGCATTTT.

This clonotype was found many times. The CDR3 bases are TGTGCCAGCAGCTACTCGACCGAGAATACGCAGTATTTT. Its translation is CASSYSTENTQYF. V is TRBV5-5 and J is TRBJ2-3; no reliable D call. Germline-derived CDR1 and CDR2 are SGHKS and YYEKEE (reference sequence). Trimming removed 3 bases at V and 7 bases at J, with 12 bases between. CDR3 length equals 13 residues.

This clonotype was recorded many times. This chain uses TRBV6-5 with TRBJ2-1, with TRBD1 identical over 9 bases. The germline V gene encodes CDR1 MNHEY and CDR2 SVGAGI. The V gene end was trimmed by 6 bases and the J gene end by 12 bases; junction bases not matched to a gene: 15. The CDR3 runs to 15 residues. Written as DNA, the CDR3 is TGTGCCAGCAGAACACAGGGGGCGTCAGTTGGGGTGCAGTTCTTC. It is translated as CASRTQGASVGVQFF.

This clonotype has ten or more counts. CDR3 amino acids: CASSDGTPGNTGELFF. CDR3 DNA sequence: TGTGCCAGCAGTGACGGGACACCGGGGAACACCGGGGAGCTGTTTTTT. The V gene is TRBV2, the J gene TRBJ2-2; perhaps TRBD1 as D (6 bases). V lost 3 bases, J lost 1 base, and 12 bases lay in between. This CDR3 has 16 residues. Germline CDR1 reads SNHLY; CDR2 reads FYNNEI. The entire variable domain, with the rest obtained from reference TRBV2 and TRBJ2-2, is as follows: EPEVTQTPSHQVTQMGQEVILRCVPISNHLYFYWYRQILGQKVEFLVSFYNNEISEKSEIFDDQFSVERPDGSNFTLKIRSTKLEDSAMYFCASSDGTPGNTGELFFGEGSRLTVL.

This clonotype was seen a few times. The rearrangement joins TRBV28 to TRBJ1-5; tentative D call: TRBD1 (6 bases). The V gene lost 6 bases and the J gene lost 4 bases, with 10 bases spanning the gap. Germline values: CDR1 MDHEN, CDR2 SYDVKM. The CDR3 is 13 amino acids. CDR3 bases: TGTGCCAGCAGAACAGGGATAAATCAGCCCCAGCATTTT. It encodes CASRTGINQPQHF.

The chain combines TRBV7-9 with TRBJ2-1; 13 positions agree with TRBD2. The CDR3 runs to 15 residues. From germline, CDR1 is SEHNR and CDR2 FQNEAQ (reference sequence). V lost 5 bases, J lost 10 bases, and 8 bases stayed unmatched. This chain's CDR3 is CASSRLSGLAGEQFF. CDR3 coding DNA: TGTGCCAGCAGCCGCTTATCGGGACTAGCGGGGGAGCAGTTCTTC.

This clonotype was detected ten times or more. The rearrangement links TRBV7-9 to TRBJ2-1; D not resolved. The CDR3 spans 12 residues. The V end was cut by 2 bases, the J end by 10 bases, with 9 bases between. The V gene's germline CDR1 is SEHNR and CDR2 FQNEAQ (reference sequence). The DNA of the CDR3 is TGTGCCAGCAGCTTATTGGCCTCCGAGCAGTTCTTC. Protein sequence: CASSLLASEQFF.

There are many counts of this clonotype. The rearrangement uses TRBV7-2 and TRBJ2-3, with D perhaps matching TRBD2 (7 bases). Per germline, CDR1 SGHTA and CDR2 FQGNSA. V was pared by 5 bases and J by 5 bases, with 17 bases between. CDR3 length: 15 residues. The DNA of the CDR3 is TGTGCCAGCAGCCCAGGAGGGGGGGCCGAAGATACGCAGTATTTT. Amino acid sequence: CASSPGGGAEDTQYF.

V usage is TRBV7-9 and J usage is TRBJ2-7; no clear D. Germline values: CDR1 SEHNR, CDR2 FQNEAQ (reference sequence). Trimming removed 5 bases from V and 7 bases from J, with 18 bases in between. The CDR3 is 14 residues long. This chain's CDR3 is CASSAAAIEGEQYV. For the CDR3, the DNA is TGTGCCAGCAGCGCCGCGGCGATAGAAGGGGAGCAGTACGTC.